This T cell receptor beta chain comes out of a study of blood T cells in healthy people across ages. Next came a second PCR, run for about 7 to 12 cycles, which used a sample-barcoded 5' primer along with a J-beta primer mix. One entry per CDR3 protein results from TCRdb running MiXCR on the 5' RACE reads. The data contain 2 million or so distinct CDR3 sequences, less than 50% of them singletons. Concerning this clonotype itself: Its specificity is not known.

Trimming left V 5 bases short and J 7 bases short, with 24 bases between. This CDR3 has 16 residues. Looked up from germline, CDR1 is SGHTA and CDR2 is FQGNSA. Study-wide findings and caveats: Unsorted PBMCs ruled out conclusive naive versus antigen-experienced comparison. Researchers report that TCR beta diversity correlated strongly with naive T cell percentage. Older age coincided with a roughly linear decline in TCR beta diversity per million T cells.

Sequencing was performed on blood. The chain is built from TRBV7-2 and TRBJ2-7; maybe TRBD2 (6 bases). The origin of this receptor is a woman between 40 and 55 years old in good health. The CDR3 protein is CASSRPAGPGYNEQYF. DNA of the CDR3: TGTGCCAGCAGCCGGCCAGCGGGCCCGGGCTACAATGAGCAGTACTTC.